One and the same sample provided the 31 T cell receptor beta chains below, sequenced in a study of blood T cells in healthy people across ages. Then a second PCR, running about 6 to 12 cycles, was carried out with a sample-barcoded 5' primer and a J-beta primer mix. MiXCR, applied by TCRdb to the 5' RACE reads, yields one record per CDR3 protein. The sample records 1.5 million to 2 million distinct CDR3 sequences, roughly 27% being singletons. The specimen sequenced was blood. These receptors all come from a woman aged 30 to 39 in good health.

This clonotype has at least ten counts. The V call is TRBV28, the J call TRBJ2-7; D remains ambiguous. V lost 2 bases and J lost 3, with 11 bases in between. The CDR3 extends over 14 amino acids. Germline loops: CDR1 MDHEN, CDR2 SYDVKM. CDR3 loop: CASSLPGDVYEQYF. The CDR3 DNA is TGTGCCAGCAGTTTACCGGGTGATGTCTACGAGCAGTACTTC.

This clonotype was observed a few times. The chain has TRBV20-1 and TRBJ2-1, with TRBD1 as a possible D gene (7 bases). The CDR3 is made up of 13 amino acids. V was cut by 2 bases and J by 8 bases, with 13 bases left in between. Germline loops: CDR1 DFQATT, CDR2 SNEGSKA (reference sequence). DNA of the CDR3: TGCAGTGCTAGAACTTTCAGGGGGGATGAGCAGTTCTTC. Translation gives CSARTFRGDEQFF.

The chain uses TRBV7-6 and TRBJ2-5, with D maybe TRBD2 (6 bases). Germline CDR1 and CDR2: SGHVS and FNYEAQ. The CDR3 is made up of 13 amino acids. The germline V and J ends were trimmed by 4 bases and 4 bases, with 10 bases remaining between them. The CDR3 region has the DNA TGTGCCAGCAGCTGGGGACTCGGAGAGACCCAGTACTTC. Amino acids: CASSWGLGETQYF.

V and J are TRBV7-2 and TRBJ2-7; possibly TRBD1 for D (5 bases). Germline CDR1 SGHTA, CDR2 FQGNSA. The CDR3 loop spans 15 amino acids. Trimming stripped 5 bases from V and 2 bases from J, with 16 bases between. The CDR3 is CASSKDRHSPYEQYF. CDR3 DNA sequence: TGTGCCAGCAGCAAAGACAGACATAGTCCCTACGAGCAGTACTTC.

This clonotype has ten or more counts. The rearrangement links TRBV30 to TRBJ2-4; the D gene is possibly TRBD2 (6 bases). CDR1 and CDR2 from the germline V gene are GTSNPN and SVGIG (reference sequence). Trimming cost V 0 bases and J 6 bases, with 9 bases left between them. This CDR3 spans 13 amino acids. CDR3 sequence (DNA): TGTGCCTGGAGTGTACTGGGGGGAAACATTCAGTACTTC. Its translation: CAWSVLGGNIQYF. Complete variable domain (other parts from reference TRBV30 and TRBJ2-4): SQTIHQWPATLVQPVGSPLSLECTVEGTSNPNLYWYRQAAGRGLQLLFYSVGIGQISSEVPQNLSASRPQDRQFILSSKKLLLSDSGFYLCAWSVLGGNIQYFGAGTRLSVL.

V usage is TRBV28 and J usage is TRBJ2-2, with 11 bases that match TRBD2. Germline lookup yields CDR1 MDHEN and CDR2 SYDVKM. This CDR3 is built from 16 residues. V shed 2 bases and J 3 bases; nucleotides not matched to a gene: 2. DNA for the CDR3: TGTGCCAGCAGTTTACTAGCGGGGGGACACACCGGGGAGCTGTTTTTT. It specifies CASSLLAGGHTGELFF.

This clonotype was seen a few times. This CDR3 is CASSEGQGTGYTF. The CDR3 DNA reads as TGCGCCAGCAGCGAAGGACAGGGGACCGGCTACACCTTC. V usage is TRBV5-1 and J usage is TRBJ1-2, with 9 bases aligning to TRBD1. Per germline, CDR1 SGHRS and CDR2 YFSETQ. The CDR3 length is 13 residues. V shed 4 bases and J 8 bases; nucleotides not matched to a gene: 6.

The gene calls are TRBV7-2 and TRBJ2-1; D might be TRBD1 (6 bases). CDR3 length: 17 residues. CDR1 SGHTA and CDR2 FQGNSA come from the germline V gene. The germline V and J ends were trimmed by 4 bases and 9 bases, with 25 bases remaining between them. CDR3 protein: CASSSTGIGGSSSEQFF. CDR3 DNA sequence: TGTGCCAGCAGCTCAACAGGGATCGGTGGGAGTTCCAGTGAGCAGTTCTTC.

This chain connects TRBV12-3 or TRBV12-4 to TRBJ1-1, with D possibly being TRBD1 (6 bases). Trimming left V 2 bases short and J 6 bases short, with 10 bases between. The CDR3 consists of 13 residues. The CDR3, as DNA: TGTGCCAGCAGTTTAAGGGGGGTTCCTGAAGCTTTCTTT. It is translated as CASSLRGVPEAFF.

This clonotype was counted between two and nine times. The chain uses TRBV5-1 and TRBJ2-3, with a tentative D call TRBD2 (6 bases). This CDR3 is 15 amino acids long. V was shortened by 2 bases and J by 2 bases, with 12 bases between the two germline ends. Germline-derived CDR1 and CDR2 are SGHRS and YFSETQ. CDR3 DNA sequence: TGCGCCAGCAGCTTAGATGGACTAATCACAGATACGCAGTATTTT. The encoded protein is CASSLDGLITDTQYF.

The V gene is TRBV3-1, the J gene TRBJ2-1; D assignment may be TRBD1 or TRBD2 (5 bases each). Germline V gene data show CDR1 as LGHDT and CDR2 as YNNKEL (reference sequence). The CDR3 is 13 residues long. V was clipped by 2 bases and J by 9 bases, with 11 bases between them. The CDR3 nucleotides read TGTGCCAGCAGCCAACTCCAGGGACCTGAGCAGTTCTTC. This translates into CASSQLQGPEQFF.

This clonotype appeared a few times. This may stem from a read error, because a much larger clone lies one nucleotide away. The chain employs TRBV5-5 and TRBJ2-1; the D gene is possibly TRBD2 (6 bases). The J call is in doubt because the DNA end fits TRBJ2-7 better. The CDR3 is 15 residues long. Per the germline V gene, CDR1 is SGHKS and CDR2 is YYEKEE (reference sequence). CDR3 region: CASSSSGLSYNEQYF. CDR3 nucleotide sequence: TGTGCCAGCAGCTCCAGCGGGCTCTCCTACAATGAGCAGTACTTC.

As regards this clonotype: A read error may explain this, as a much larger clone is one base away. This sequence joins TRBV18 and TRBJ2-7; the match to TRBD2 covers 9 bases. Losses at the gene ends were 3 bases for V and 5 bases for J; bases not matched to a gene: 11. CDR3 length: 16 amino acids. In germline, CDR1 is KGHSH, CDR2 LQKENI. CDR3 sequence reads: CASSPSTGGRANEQYF. The DNA for the CDR3 is TGTGCCAGCTCACCCTCGACTGGCGGGAGGGCCAACGAGCAGTACTTC.

The genes are TRBV5-1 and TRBJ2-1; tentatively, D is TRBD1 (5 bases). V gave up 0 bases and J gave up 8 bases, with 15 bases separating them. This CDR3 is built from 15 residues. Germline assignment: CDR1 SGHRS and CDR2 YFSETQ. The CDR3 DNA reads as TGCGCCAGCAGCTTGGTCCAGGGAATATTGCATGAGCAGTTCTTC. Protein: CASSLVQGILHEQFF.

The rearrangement uses TRBV5-1 and TRBJ2-5; 7 bases are shared with TRBD1. The V gene's germline CDR1 is SGHRS and CDR2 YFSETQ. The CDR3 is made up of 15 amino acids. V gave up 4 bases and J gave up 5 bases; unmatched junction bases: 11. The chain's CDR3 is CASSILGSGGETQYF. The DNA for the CDR3 is TGCGCCAGCAGCATACTGGGTTCAGGGGGTGAGACCCAGTACTTC.

The chain's CDR3 is CSEITNTEAFF. The CDR3 bases are TGTTCCGAAATTACTAACACTGAAGCTTTCTTT. The rearrangement uses TRBV6-6 and TRBJ1-1; no clear D gene. Germline loops: CDR1 MNHNY, CDR2 SVGAGI (reference sequence). This CDR3 is 11 amino acids long.

The table lists this clonotype with a few counts. J is TRBJ2-3 and V is TRBV4-2; 8 bases align to TRBD2. The junction had 7 bases not matched to a gene; V was cut back by 0 bases and J by 2 bases. CDR1 LGHNA and CDR2 YNFKEQ come from the germline V gene. The CDR3 is made up of 17 amino acids. The CDR3 DNA sequence: TGTGCCAGCAGCCAAGATAAGAAGCGGGGGATCACAGATACGCAGTATTTT. It encodes CASSQDKKRGITDTQYF.

The V and J genes are TRBV14 and TRBJ2-7, with unresolved D. The CDR3 length is 15 residues. Trimming removed 3 bases at V and 3 bases at J, with 15 bases between. The V gene's germline CDR1 is SGHDN and CDR2 FVKESK. The DNA of the CDR3 is TGTGCCAGCAGCCACGGCGGCCCTCCTAACTACGAGCAGTACTTC. This sequence encodes CASSHGGPPNYEQYF.

Worth noting for this clonotype: At one boundary the junction diverges from the germline segment, which might be a read error. This rearrangement joins TRBV20-1 to TRBJ2-1; 8 nucleotides line up with TRBD2. The germline gives CDR1 DFQATT, CDR2 SNEGSKA (reference sequence). This CDR3 contains 17 residues. In DNA, the CDR3 is TGCTGTGCTAGAGTCTTCCGGGGGCGGGAGGTCAGCAATGAGCAGTTCTTC. Its protein is CCARVFRGREVSNEQFF.

This clonotype was observed a few times. The rearrangement joins TRBV5-1 to TRBJ2-3; a weak D match, TRBD2 (6 bases). The germline V and J ends were trimmed by 5 bases and 6 bases, with 19 bases remaining between them. Germline loops: CDR1 SGHRS, CDR2 YFSETQ. CDR3 size: 15 residues. The CDR3 DNA is TGCGCCAGCAGGGGACCTCCCGGGAGTGCCGATACGCAGTATTTT. It codes for CASRGPPGSADTQYF.

The gene calls are TRBV10-3 and TRBJ2-1, with D possibly TRBD2 on 6 matching bases. V was trimmed by 3 bases and J by 5 bases, leaving 14 bases between them. This CDR3 is built from 15 residues. CDR1 is ENHRY and CDR2 is SYGVKD in the germline V gene. The CDR3 is CAISDGGTLNNEQFF. CDR3 DNA: TGTGCCATCAGTGACGGCGGGACTCTGAACAATGAGCAGTTCTTC.

The chain joins TRBV6-6 to TRBJ2-5; no clear D. CDR1 is MNHNY and CDR2 is SVGAGI in the germline V gene (reference sequence). This CDR3 has 13 residues. The V end was cut by 0 bases, the J end by 3 bases, with 5 bases between. The CDR3 DNA reads TGTGCCAGCAGTTACTCGGCGGAAGAGACCCAGTACTTC. Protein sequence: CASSYSAEETQYF.

V gene TRBV5-6 combines with J gene TRBJ2-7; TRBD1 aligns across 11 bases. In germline, CDR1 is SGHDT, CDR2 YYEEEE. Germline trimming cut 6 bases from V and 6 bases from J; bases unmatched to any gene: 17. This CDR3 spans 17 amino acids. The DNA for the CDR3 is TGTGCCAGCACCGATTATGCCAGAAGGGGGACAGGGGGCGAGCAGTACTTC. Its translation: CASTDYARRGTGGEQYF. Variable domain in full (rest from reference TRBV5-6 and TRBJ2-7): DAGVTQSPTHLIKTRGQQVTLRCSPKSGHDTVSWYQQALGQGPQFIFQYYEEEERQRGNFPDRFSGHQFPNYSSELNVNALLLGDSALYLCASTDYARRGTGGEQYFGPGTRLTVT.

In its sample, this clonotype was seen a few times. The chain joins TRBV12-5 to TRBJ2-4; TRBD1 or TRBD2 may be the D gene (7 bases each). CDR3 length: 13 residues. Germline CDR1 reads LGHNT; CDR2 reads FRNRAP. V was cut by 7 bases and J by 13 bases, with 20 bases left in between. CDR3 region: CASARGGYGEQYF. The CDR3 DNA follows: TGTGCTAGTGCCAGGGGGGGGTACGGGGAGCAGTACTTC.

This clonotype was seen only once. V usage is TRBV2 and J usage is TRBJ1-1; D unresolved. The CDR3 runs to 14 residues. V was clipped by 7 bases and J by 1 base, with 13 bases between them. Germline lookup yields CDR1 SNHLY and CDR2 FYNNEI. CDR3 coding DNA: TGTGCCAGCACGGTAGAAAAGGGGAACACTGAAGCTTTCTTT. Amino acids: CASTVEKGNTEAFF.

This clonotype was observed many times. This chain joins TRBV7-8 and TRBJ2-3, with 10 nucleotides matching TRBD2. The CDR3 has 16 amino acids. The ends lost 1 base at V and 2 bases at J; junction bases unmatched: 3. Germline lookup yields CDR1 SGHVS and CDR2 FQNEAQ. CDR3 loop: CASSLVAGGFTDTQYF. The CDR3 DNA reads as TGTGCCAGCAGCTTAGTAGCGGGAGGTTTCACAGATACGCAGTATTTT.

This sequence joins TRBV5-1 and TRBJ1-2; D is possibly TRBD1 (6 bases). V lost 1 base and J lost 4, with 14 bases in between. This CDR3 region has 15 residues. Per germline, CDR1 SGHRS and CDR2 YFSETQ. CDR3 protein: CASSLKQGYGYGYTF. The CDR3 bases are TGCGCCAGCAGCTTGAAGCAGGGGTATGGCTATGGCTACACCTTC.

A word on this clonotype: A much bigger clone sits one base away, suggesting this may be a read error. The genes are TRBV5-1 and TRBJ2-1; D is tentatively TRBD1 or TRBD2 (5 bases each). The germline CDR1 and CDR2 sequences are SGHRS and YFSETQ. CDR3 size: 15 residues. DNA for the CDR3: TGCGCCGGCAGCTCCACAGGCGGGCCCTACAATGAGCAGTTCTTC. Amino acid sequence: CAGSSTGGPYNEQFF.

This clonotype was observed at least ten times. The chain employs TRBV6-5 and TRBJ2-3; D gene uncertain. This CDR3 is 13 amino acids long. Looked up from germline, CDR1 is MNHEY and CDR2 is SVGAGI. V lost 6 bases and J 0 bases, leaving 7 bases between the germline ends. The CDR3, as DNA: TGTGCCAGCAGCTTACAGAGCACAGATACGCAGTATTTT. Protein sequence: CASSLQSTDTQYF.

For this clonotype: One end of the junction does not line up with germline, which may come from a read error. This chain connects TRBV9 to TRBJ2-3; no definite D call. CDR1 and CDR2 from the germline V gene are SGDLS and YYNGEE. This CDR3 spans 14 amino acids. CDR3 nucleotides: TGTGCCTGCAGCGTAATCTCCGAGCCGGATACGCAGTATTTT. Its translation: CACSVISEPDTQYF.

This sequence joins TRBV10-3 and TRBJ1-2; D is perhaps TRBD1 (6 bases). CDR3 size: 15 residues. Between the trimmed V and J ends, which lost 2 bases and 6 bases, there was a span of 16 bases. Germline loops: CDR1 ENHRY, CDR2 SYGVKD. This CDR3 is CAISEPEHRVHGYTF. The CDR3 DNA reads as TGTGCCATCAGTGAGCCCGAACACAGGGTTCATGGCTACACCTTC.